This T cell receptor (beta chain) was recorded in a study of CD8+CD57+ T cells in acquired aplastic anemia. About the research overall: Sorted CD4+ and CD8+ cells yielded approximately 3.4 ug of DNA on average. Study findings and constraints: Twenty-nine shared CD8+ CDR3s appeared highly expressed within patients' immunodominant clones.

Genomic DNA provided the template from which TCR beta VDJ and CDR3 profiles were obtained. MiXCR was run by TCRdb on the reads, yielding one entry per CDR3 protein. In the table there are 150,000 or so distinct CDR3 sequences, roughly 43% of which are singletons. Flow cytometry had shown expanded CD8+CD57+ cells in the patients chosen for sequencing. Severe acquired aplastic anemia affected all patients. Prior therapy had not been administered to any patient at the time of blood sampling. This clonotype showed up just once. Its specificity is not known. Germline V gene sequence: CDR1 MGHRA, CDR2 YSYEKL. Trimming took off 2 bases at V and 0 bases at J, with 11 bases between the two ends. This CDR3 spans 15 amino acids.

The clonotype was recovered from a human donor with aplastic anemia. The material sequenced was sorted CD4+, CD8+, or CD8+CD57+ T cells (not recorded which) from PBMCs. The V and J genes are TRBV4-1 and TRBJ2-7, with D possibly matching TRBD1 (5 bases). This CDR3 reads CASSQRTMSSYEQYF. The CDR3 DNA reads as TGCGCCAGCAGCCAAAGGACAATGAGCTCCTACGAGCAGTACTTC.